This T cell receptor (beta chain) was captured by sequencing in a study of cytomegalovirus exposure and HLA in healthy donors. With respect to this clone: Its antigen is not known.

This CDR3 is 15 amino acids long. The germline V gene encodes CDR1 LNHDA and CDR2 SQIVND (reference sequence). J lost 0 bases, V lost 4 bases, and 3 bases had no gene match. Researchers ran the PCR with 60 Vbeta and 13 Jbeta primers. TCRdb's table, derived via immunoSEQ multiplex PCR, lists solely in-frame clones and lacks some. The table has tens of thousands of clones, more than 65% seen once. Findings of the study overall: It was taken for granted in presence/absence analyses that sequencing depth across donors was roughly uniform.

The chain uses TRBV19 and TRBJ1-2; 9 nucleotides match TRBD1. Input material: PBMCs. The TCR comes from a woman in her thirties in good health and CMV-seronegative. The CDR3, as DNA: TGTGCCAGTAGTACCGACAGGGGGACTAACTATGGCTACACCTTC. This gives the protein CASSTDRGTNYGYTF.